This entry concerns a single T cell receptor (beta chain). The junction had 6 bases not matched to a gene; V was cut back by 2 bases and J by 0 bases. Germline-derived CDR1 and CDR2 are MNHEY and SVGEGT. The CDR3 consists of 18 residues. The sample comes from a study of blood T cell repertoires in COVID-19. Study context: There were acute and convalescent COVID-19 samples, and they came from the United States, Italy and Spain.

Per the original data handling: Amplification with reference gene primers provided the estimates of nucleated cell counts. TCRdb keeps only in-frame clones here, not all; method: immunoSEQ multiplex PCR. V and J calls and clone size are given by that table; D and trimming were obtained from the DNA. The data hold about 100,000 clones, with 85% to 95% observed a single time. Sequencing was performed on peripheral blood. The rearrangement joins TRBV6-2 or TRBV6-3 to TRBJ1-6; 8 nucleotides match TRBD1. The receptor comes from a man aged 60 to 69 with acute or convalescent COVID-19. The CDR3 here is CASSYNRQGSSYNSPLHF. For the CDR3, the DNA is TGTGCCAGCAGTTACAACCGACAGGGGAGCTCCTATAATTCACCCCTCCACTTT.